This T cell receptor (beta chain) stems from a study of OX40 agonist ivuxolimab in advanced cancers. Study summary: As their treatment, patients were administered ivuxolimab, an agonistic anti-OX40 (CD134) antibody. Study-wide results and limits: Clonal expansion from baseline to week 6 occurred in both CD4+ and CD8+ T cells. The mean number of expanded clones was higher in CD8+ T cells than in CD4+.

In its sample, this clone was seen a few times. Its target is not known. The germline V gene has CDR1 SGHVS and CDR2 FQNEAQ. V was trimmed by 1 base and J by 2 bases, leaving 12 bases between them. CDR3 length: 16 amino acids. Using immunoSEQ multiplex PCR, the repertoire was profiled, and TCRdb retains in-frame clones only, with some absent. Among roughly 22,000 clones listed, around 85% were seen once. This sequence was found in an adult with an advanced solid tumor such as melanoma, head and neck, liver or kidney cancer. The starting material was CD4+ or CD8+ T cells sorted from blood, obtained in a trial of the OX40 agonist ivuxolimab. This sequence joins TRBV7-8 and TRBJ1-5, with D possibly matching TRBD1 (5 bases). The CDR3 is CASSLGGDRRNQPQHF. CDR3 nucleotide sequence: TGTGCCAGCAGCTTAGGGGGGGACCGTCGCAATCAGCCCCAGCATTTT.